This TCR beta chain was documented in a study of memory CD4+ T cells and cytomegalovirus serostatus. Repertoires were generated with immunoSEQ multiplex PCR, while TCRdb's copy carries only in-frame clones and drops some. This repertoire shows roughly 40,000 clones, over 65% found once; its top ten account for about 0.73%. The germline CDR1 and CDR2 sequences are KGHSH and LQKENI. The length of the CDR3 is 11 residues. V gave up 3 bases and J gave up 10 bases; unmatched junction bases: 0. The sort gate was single viable CD3+CD4+CD8-CD45RO+ cells for memory CD4+ T cells. CD4+ T cells were isolated by positive magnetic selection.

The genes are TRBV18 and TRBJ2-1; TRBD1 matches at 7 bases. The specimen was memory CD4+ T cells from blood. The TCR sequence derives from an adult in good health and CMV-seronegative. The CDR3 spells CASSPTGEQFF. The CDR3 nucleotides read TGTGCCAGCTCACCGACAGGGGAGCAGTTCTTC.